This TCR beta chain was sequenced in a study of cytomegalovirus exposure and HLA in healthy donors. The PCR had 60 Vbeta and 13 Jbeta primers. Study processing details: Later, some 79 million unique TCR beta chains were counted in an analysis, and about 12 million of them were shared. Using immunoSEQ multiplex PCR, the repertoire was profiled, and TCRdb retains in-frame clones only, with some absent. D and trimming come from the DNA, and the V and J calls and clone size come from that table. The profile shows 25,000 to 35,000 clones, more than 75% of them singletons. CDR1 SGHRS and CDR2 YFSETQ come from the germline V gene. There are 15 residues in the CDR3. V shed 0 bases and J shed 2 bases, with 10 bases lying between them.

The receptor comes from a boy under 18 in good health and CMV-seronegative. Sequences were obtained from PBMCs. V usage is TRBV5-1 and J usage is TRBJ2-3; no reliable D call. CDR3 residues: CASSLAPEYTDTQYF. The CDR3 DNA is TGCGCCAGCAGCTTGGCTCCTGAGTACACAGATACGCAGTATTTT.